The clone carrying this T cell receptor (beta chain) turned up a few times. Random hexamers served to reverse transcribe about 0.5 to 1 ug RNA. TCRdb passed the immunoSEQ multiplex PCR reads through MiXCR, listing each CDR3 protein once. There are 100,000 to 150,000 distinct CDR3 sequences in the sample; roughly 80% occur only once, and around 0.5% lies in the top ten. These data are taken from a study of CD8 T cells in Susac syndrome. Germline V gene sequence: CDR1 SGHNT, CDR2 YYREEE (reference sequence). The CDR3 has 15 residues. Trimming pared 2 bases from V and 2 bases from J, leaving 14 bases between. The multiple sclerosis controls consisted of treatment-naive patients with relapsing-remitting disease, either stable or active.

The source of this sequence is a human donor with multiple sclerosis. The chain joins TRBV5-4 to TRBJ2-7; D call uncertain. Source material: CD8+ T cells from PBMCs. The CDR3 DNA follows: TGTGCCAGCAGCTTATTGTCAGGCGAAACCTACGAGCAGTACTTC. Translation gives CASSLLSGETYEQYF. Combining the CDR3 with reference TRBV5-4 and TRBJ2-7 gives the whole variable domain ETGVTQSPTHLIKTRGQQVTLRCSSQSGHNTVSWYQQALGQGPQFIFQYYREEENGRGNFPPRFSGLQFPNYSSELNVNALELDDSALYLCASSLLSGETYEQYFGPGTRLTVT.